This T cell receptor beta chain is drawn from a study of T cells in Graves' hyperthyroidism and ophthalmopathy. On the study more broadly: Staff took peripheral blood when the initial diagnosis was made, before any treatment began.

Any patient presenting with uncontrolled infection, other autoimmune disease, pregnancy or lactation was left out. Amplified regions were TCR beta CDR3 sequences from RNA transcripts. A set of HTBI primers served as the primers for a first-round RT-PCR of the TCR CDR3. Each CDR3 protein gets one entry after TCRdb re-called the multiplex PCR reads with MiXCR. The sample holds over 250,000 distinct CDR3 sequences, about a sixth seen once. To note about this clonotype: Its antigen is as yet unknown.

Whole-study results and caveats: Most thyroid clonotypes with frequency above 0.001 were detected in blood.

The CDR3 loop spans 15 amino acids. V lost 4 bases and J 2 bases, leaving 14 bases between the germline ends. Per germline, CDR1 MNHEY and CDR2 SVGAGI. The genes are TRBV6-5 and TRBJ1-1; D possibly corresponds to TRBD1 (6 bases). This receptor was identified in a woman aged 55-75 years with Graves' ophthalmopathy. Sequenced: blood. The CDR3 loop is CASSWRPQGNTEAFF. The DNA of the CDR3 is TGTGCCAGCAGTTGGAGGCCACAGGGTAACACTGAAGCTTTCTTT.